This TCR beta chain was obtained from a study of CD8 T cells in ankylosing spondylitis. TCRdb analysed the 5' RACE reads with MiXCR anew, one entry per CDR3 protein. The sample lists fewer than 400,000 distinct CDR3 sequences, under 15% occurring once. Study-wide results and limits: What seemed typical of ankylosing spondylitis blood was a TCR beta motif built from 7 or 8 highly homologous variants.

Trimming removed 4 bases from V and 10 bases from J, with 20 bases in between. The CDR3 runs 16 residues. In its sample, this clonotype was seen a few times. The antigen remains undetermined. Sequencing was performed on blood, either unsorted or a sorted T cell fraction (not recorded which). This clonotype originated in a male donor with ankylosing spondylitis or in good health (not recorded which). This chain connects TRBV12-3 or TRBV12-4 to TRBJ1-6; TRBD1 is a possible D gene (5 bases). The CDR3 DNA reads TGTGCCAGCAGTTCGGGACGGATCCGGAGGGGATCACCCCTCCACTTT. Translated: CASSSGRIRRGSPLHF.